This note documents a single T cell receptor (beta chain) sequence. Antigen unknown. The sample comes from a study of T cell responses to AZD1222 COVID-19 vaccine. Notes on the study in general: Donors, mostly white British, included more females; clonal diversity was possibly underestimated. Seropositive at baseline were only 5 to 7 AZD1222 recipients. Recipients of two AZD1222 doses showed rising Spike-specific TCR breadth and depth.

The CDR3 extends over 16 amino acids. V was pared by 0 bases and J by 1 base, with 12 bases between. The germline V gene has CDR1 KGHSH and CDR2 LQKENI. The method was immunoSEQ multiplex PCR; TCRdb's version includes in-frame clones alone and lacks a portion of them. Here the sample spans around 110,000 clones, 80% to 90% being singletons. The chain uses TRBV18 and TRBJ1-1; no clear D gene. The sequenced sample was peripheral blood, obtained on day 0 of MenACWY control vaccination. The source of this sequence is an adult in good health. CDR3 amino acids: CASSPPDGLSNTEAFF. CDR3 bases: TGTGCCAGCTCACCACCTGACGGATTATCGAACACTGAAGCTTTCTTT.